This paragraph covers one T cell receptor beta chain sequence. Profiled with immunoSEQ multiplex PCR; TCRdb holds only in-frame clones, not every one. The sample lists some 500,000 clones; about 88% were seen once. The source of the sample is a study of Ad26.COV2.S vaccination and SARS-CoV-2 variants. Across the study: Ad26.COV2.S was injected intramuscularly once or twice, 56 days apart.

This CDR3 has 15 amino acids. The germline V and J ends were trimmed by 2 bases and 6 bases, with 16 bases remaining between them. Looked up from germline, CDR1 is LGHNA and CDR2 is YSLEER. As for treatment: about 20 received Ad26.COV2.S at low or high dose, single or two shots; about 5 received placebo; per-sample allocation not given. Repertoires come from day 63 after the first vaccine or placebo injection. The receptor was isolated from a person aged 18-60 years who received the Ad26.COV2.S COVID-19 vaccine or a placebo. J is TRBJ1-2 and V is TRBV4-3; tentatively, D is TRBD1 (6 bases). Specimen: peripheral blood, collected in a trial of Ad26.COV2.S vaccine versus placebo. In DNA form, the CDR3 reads TGCGCCAGCAGCCAATATCACAGGGATGGAGATGGCTACACCTTC. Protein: CASSQYHRDGDGYTF.